The clone carrying this T cell receptor (beta chain) showed up just once. Authors' data handling: By means of reference gene primer amplification, nucleated cell counts were estimated. Method: immunoSEQ multiplex PCR; TCRdb's copy keeps in-frame clones and lacks some. V, J and clone size derive from that table, while D and trimming were established from the DNA sequence. This sample yields tens of thousands of clones, of which around 88% are seen a single time; 8% belongs to the top ten. These data originate in a study of blood T cell repertoires in COVID-19. Background on the study: Specimens from acute and convalescent COVID-19 originated in the United States, Italy and Spain. PBMCs, B-cell-depleted T cells, or T cells provided the cDNA or gDNA that made up the material.

The CDR3 is 13 residues long. V was cut by 5 bases and J by 3 bases, with 10 bases left in between. The germline gives CDR1 SGHTA, CDR2 FQGNSA. Sequences were obtained from peripheral blood. This TCR came from a man between 50 and 59 years old with active COVID-19. The chain has TRBV7-2 and TRBJ2-5, with a weak D call TRBD1 (7 bases). The CDR3 DNA sequence: TGTGCCAGCAGCCGGGGGACAGAAGAGACCCAGTACTTC. It is translated as CASSRGTEETQYF.